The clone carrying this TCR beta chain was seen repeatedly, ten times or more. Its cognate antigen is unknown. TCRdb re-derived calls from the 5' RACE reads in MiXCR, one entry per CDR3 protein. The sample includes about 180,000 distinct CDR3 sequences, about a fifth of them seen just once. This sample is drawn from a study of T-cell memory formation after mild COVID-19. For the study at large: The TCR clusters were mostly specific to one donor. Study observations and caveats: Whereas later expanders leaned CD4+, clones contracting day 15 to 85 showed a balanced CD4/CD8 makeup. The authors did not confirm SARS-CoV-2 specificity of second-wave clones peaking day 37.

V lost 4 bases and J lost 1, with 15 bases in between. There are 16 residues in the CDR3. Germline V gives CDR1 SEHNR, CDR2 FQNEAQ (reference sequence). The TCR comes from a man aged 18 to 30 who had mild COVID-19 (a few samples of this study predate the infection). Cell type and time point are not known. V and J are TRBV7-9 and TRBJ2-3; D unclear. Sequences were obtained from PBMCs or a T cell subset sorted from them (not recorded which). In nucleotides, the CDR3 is TGTGCCAGCAGCTCCTACTCGGCCCCCGGCACAGATACGCAGTATTTT. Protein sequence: CASSSYSAPGTDTQYF.